A selection of T cell receptor beta chains follows, all from one sample in a study of cytomegalovirus exposure and HLA in healthy donors. Sequencing was performed with immunoSEQ multiplex PCR; in TCRdb, only in-frame clones are kept and a portion is missing. The table records more than 120,000 clones, about 91% of them present only once. Sample: PBMCs. These receptors all stem from a man aged 18 to 29 in good health and CMV-seropositive. Each CDR3 is given with its conserved first and last residue. A D gene is named only where the DNA matches it firmly. Clone sizes are given selectively: once, few, many, or a class where the clone is expanded.

>-|-|TRBV30|TRBJ1-4
CAWSVVVLREEKLFF
TGTGCCTGGAGTGTCGTAGTATTAAGAGAGGAAAAACTGTTTTTT
>-|-|TRBV7-8|TRBJ2-7
CASSLVEVPEQYF
TGTGCCAGCAGCTTAGTCGAGGTGCCCGAGCAGTACTTC
>-|-|TRBV18|TRBJ1-4
CASSPVAGYREKLFF
TGTGCCAGCTCCCCAGTTGCAGGCTATCGCGAAAAACTGTTTTTT
>-|TRBD1|TRBV11-2|TRBJ1-2
CASSLDQGGLNGYTF
TGTGCCAGCAGCTTAGATCAGGGGGGCCTCAATGGCTACACCTTC
>-|TRBD2|TRBV7-8|TRBJ2-7
CASSLGGLAGTYEQYF
TGTGCCAGCAGCTTAGGGGGACTAGCGGGGACCTACGAGCAGTACTTC
>-|-|TRBV14|TRBJ2-2
CASSFLASGELFF
TGTGCCAGCAGCTTCCTGGCCTCCGGGGAGCTGTTTTTT
>-|-|TRBV4-1|TRBJ1-6
CASSQEGAGRGSPLHF
TGCGCCAGCAGCCAAGAGGGAGCGGGGAGAGGATCACCCCTCCACTTT
>-|-|TRBV11-2|TRBJ2-4
CASSLSVGSGLAKNIQYF
TGTGCCAGCAGCTTATCGGTTGGGAGCGGGCTAGCCAAAAACATTCAGTACTTC
>-|-|TRBV7-2|TRBJ2-3
CASSSNTGSGTDTQYF
TGTGCCAGCAGCTCTAATACTGGATCGGGTACAGATACGCAGTATTTT
>once|TRBD1|TRBV13|TRBJ1-2
CASSPAGTGDGYTF
TGTGCCAGCAGCCCCGCCGGGACAGGGGATGGCTACACCTTC
>-|TRBD1|TRBV4-1|TRBJ1-4
CASSPPTGAGEKLFF
TGCGCCAGCAGCCCCCCGACAGGGGCAGGCGAAAAACTGTTTTTT
>-|-|TRBV2|TRBJ1-5
CASSLQVQPQHF
TGTGCCAGCAGCTTACAGGTCCAGCCCCAGCATTTT
>-|-|TRBV13|TRBJ2-7
CASSQSLTGEQYF
TGTGCCAGCAGCCAATCCTTGACTGGGGAGCAGTACTTC
>once|-|TRBV7-9|TRBJ2-6
CASSFGNVNVLTF
TGTGCCAGCAGCTTCGGGAACGTCAACGTCCTGACTTTC
>-|TRBD2|TRBV2|TRBJ2-3
CASREGRDTQYF
TGTGCCAGCCGGGAGGGCCGAGATACGCAGTATTTT
>-|-|TRBV5-1|TRBJ1-2
CASSLELVDSLIPYGYTF
TGCGCCAGCAGCTTGGAATTAGTGGACAGCCTAATCCCATATGGCTACACCTTC
>-|-|TRBV19|TRBJ2-7
CASSLGQWAYEQYF
TGTGCCAGTAGTCTAGGACAGTGGGCCTACGAGCAGTACTTC
>-|TRBD1|TRBV4-1|TRBJ1-6
CASSQPDRARGPLHF
TGCGCCAGCAGCCAGCCCGACAGGGCAAGAGGGCCCCTCCACTTT
>-|-|TRBV19|TRBJ1-5
CASSIGRGGQPQHF
TGTGCCAGTAGTATAGGCAGGGGCGGCCAGCCCCAGCATTTT
>few|-|TRBV5-1|TRBJ2-7
CASSLAGNNYEQYF
TGCGCCAGCAGCTTGGCAGGGAATAACTACGAGCAGTACTTC
>few|TRBD1|TRBV27|TRBJ1-1
CASSLSGQGAEAFF
TGTGCCAGCAGTTTATCTGGGCAGGGGGCCGAAGCTTTCTTT
>-|-|TRBV25-1|TRBJ2-1
CASSEETAYNEQFF
TGTGCCAGCAGTGAGGAGACAGCGTACAATGAGCAGTTCTTC
>-|-|TRBV29-1|TRBJ2-1
CSGGGQSSYNEQFF
TGCAGTGGGGGGGGACAAAGCTCCTACAATGAGCAGTTCTTC
>once|-|TRBV13|TRBJ2-2
CASSLSPGELFF
TGTGCCAGCAGCTTAAGCCCCGGGGAGCTGTTTTTT
>few|-|TRBV30|TRBJ1-1
CAWSVNRIIRGTEAFF
TGTGCCTGGAGTGTAAATCGTATTATACGGGGTACTGAAGCTTTCTTT
>-|-|TRBV20-1|TRBJ1-1
CSALRGVGAFF
TGCAGTGCCCTCAGGGGAGTTGGAGCTTTCTTT
>-|TRBD1|TRBV4-2|TRBJ1-2
CASSPRDRPYGYTF
TGTGCCAGCAGCCCCAGGGACAGACCCTATGGCTACACCTTC
>-|TRBD1|TRBV4-1|TRBJ1-2
CASSQEGGQGPRSYGYTF
TGCGCCAGCAGCCAAGAAGGGGGACAGGGGCCGAGGAGCTATGGCTACACCTTC
>-|-|TRBV10-3|TRBJ1-2
CAISGSSRGGYTF
TGTGCCATCAGTGGGTCGTCGAGAGGTGGCTACACCTTC
>-|TRBD2|TRBV18|TRBJ2-7
CASSPGTSGGGYEQYF
TGTGCCAGCTCACCCGGGACTAGCGGGGGGGGCTACGAGCAGTACTTC
>-|-|TRBV27|TRBJ2-7
CASSWGTGYEQYF
TGTGCCAGCAGTTGGGGGACTGGCTACGAGCAGTACTTC
>few|-|TRBV29-1|TRBJ2-7
CSVKGGQSYEQYF
TGCAGCGTTAAGGGTGGACAGTCCTACGAGCAGTACTTC
>-|-|TRBV15|TRBJ1-1
CATSTGGTEAFF
TGTGCCACCAGCACTGGAGGCACTGAAGCTTTCTTT
>-|-|TRBV30|TRBJ2-7
CAWEDSNFSYEQYF
TGTGCCTGGGAGGACAGCAACTTTTCCTACGAGCAGTACTTC
>-|-|TRBV7-9|TRBJ1-2
CASSRDNFYGYTF
TGTGCCAGCAGTCGGGACAATTTCTATGGCTACACCTTC
>-|-|TRBV18|TRBJ2-1
CASSKADEQFF
TGTGCCAGCTCAAAAGCCGATGAGCAGTTCTTC
>-|-|TRBV4-1|TRBJ1-3
CASSQLGGVSGNTIYF
TGCGCCAGCAGCCAGTTGGGAGGGGTCTCTGGAAACACCATATATTTT
>-|-|TRBV30|TRBJ1-2
CAWKRGQLDYGYTF
TGTGCCTGGAAGCGGGGGCAGTTGGACTATGGCTACACCTTC
>-|TRBD2|TRBV14|TRBJ2-1
CASSPRRSQRGGSEQFF
TGTGCCAGCAGCCCAAGGCGGTCCCAGCGGGGTGGGAGTGAGCAGTTCTTC
>few|TRBD1|TRBV6-1|TRBJ1-6
CASSDEGANSPLHF
TGTGCCAGCAGTGACGAGGGGGCCAATTCACCCCTCCACTTT
>-|TRBD1|TRBV2|TRBJ2-1
CASSGQVKKFF
TGTGCCAGCTCAGGACAGGTCAAAAAGTTCTTC
>-|-|TRBV6-5|TRBJ2-1
CASSYSSSYNEQFF
TGTGCCAGCAGTTACTCGAGCTCCTACAATGAGCAGTTCTTC
>-|TRBD1|TRBV6-6|TRBJ2-7
CASSYDFLGGENEQYF
TGTGCCAGCAGTTACGATTTCTTAGGGGGCGAGAACGAGCAGTACTTC
>once|-|TRBV5-8|TRBJ1-2
CASSLRQGLNYGYTF
TGTGCCAGCAGCTTGAGGCAGGGATTAAACTATGGCTACACCTTC
>once|-|TRBV30|TRBJ2-1
CAWSSSRGLGAEQFF
TGTGCCTGGAGTAGTAGTCGGGGTTTAGGAGCTGAGCAGTTCTTC
>-|-|TRBV7-9|TRBJ2-7
CASSLQGSEQYF
TGTGCCAGCAGCTTACAGGGGAGCGAGCAGTACTTC
>-|TRBD1|TRBV5-4|TRBJ1-2
CASSVPTGANYGYTF
TGTGCCAGCAGCGTCCCGACAGGGGCTAACTATGGCTACACCTTC
>few|-|TRBV30|TRBJ2-7
CAWSVGDYEQYF
TGTGCCTGGAGTGTAGGGGACTACGAGCAGTACTTC
>-|TRBD1|TRBV6-6|TRBJ2-3
CASQSDRGTDTQYF
TGTGCCAGCCAATCGGACAGGGGTACAGATACGCAGTATTTT
>-|-|TRBV4-1|TRBJ2-3
CASSQDWGNTQYF
TGCGCCAGCAGCCAAGATTGGGGCAATACGCAGTATTTT
>-|TRBD1|TRBV4-1|TRBJ1-3
CASRAPGTGRTSSGNTIYF
TGCGCCAGCCGCGCTCCCGGGACAGGGCGAACCTCCTCTGGAAACACCATATATTTT